This passage covers 20 T cell receptor beta chains from one sample sequenced in a study of cytomegalovirus exposure and HLA in healthy donors listed by TCRdb under 2017. Libraries came from the immunoSEQ multiplex PCR assay. For the multiplex PCR, a mixture combining 60 forward primers for TCR Vbeta segments and 13 reverse primers for TCR Jbeta segments was used. The immuneACCESS repertoire file appears here via TCRdb, limited to in-frame rearrangements. These files lack a portion of the clones; in checked studies, under half of the deficit traces to unresolved V genes, and the cause of the others is not known. For this sample there are some 130,000 clones; just under 80% appear just once. The biggest ten clones account for around 1% of the sample. The sequenced material came from PBMCs. These receptors originate from a male donor in good health and CMV-seronegative.

In its sample, this clone was seen a few times. The J gene is TRBJ1-2, the V gene TRBV19; the match to TRBD1 covers 8 bases. With V trimmed by 3 bases and J by 7 bases, 7 bases remained unmatched. The CDR3 runs 14 residues. Per the germline V gene, CDR1 is LNHDA and CDR2 is SQIVND (reference sequence). CDR3 nucleotides: TGTGCCAGTAGTATTAGCGGACAGGGTGCTGGCTACACCTTC. It codes for CASSISGQGAGYTF.

V gene TRBV9 combines with J gene TRBJ2-2; a possible D gene is TRBD2 (5 bases). The CDR3 is 16 amino acids. CDR1 is SGDLS, CDR2 YYNGEE, per germline. V dropped 4 bases and J dropped 0 bases, with 13 bases sitting between them. In DNA form, the CDR3 reads TGTGCCAGCAGCCACCCGAGGGAAGCGAACACCGGGGAGCTGTTTTTT. This sequence encodes CASSHPREANTGELFF.

V and J are TRBV11-3 and TRBJ2-3; D remains ambiguous. Germline V gene lookup returns CDR1 SGHNT and CDR2 YENEEA. V lost 0 bases, J lost 0 bases, and 7 bases lay in between. This CDR3 is 15 amino acids long. The CDR3 nucleotides are TGTGCCAGCAGCTTAGAGAGTCCGAGCACAGATACGCAGTATTTT. Its protein product is CASSLESPSTDTQYF. The full variable domain, its missing parts supplied by reference TRBV11-3 and TRBJ2-3, is EAGVVQSPRYKIIEKKQPVAFWCNPISGHNTLYWYLQNLGQGPELLIRYENEEAVDDSQLPKDRFSAERLKGVDSTLKIQPAELGDSAVYLCASSLESPSTDTQYFGPGTRLTVL.

The rearrangement joins TRBV15 to TRBJ2-1; D call uncertain. The V end was cut by 3 bases, the J end by 5 bases, with 11 bases between. The V gene's germline CDR1 is LNHNV and CDR2 YYDKDF (reference sequence). The CDR3 runs 14 residues. This CDR3 is CATSSGWSDNEQFF. CDR3 nucleotides: TGTGCCACCAGCAGCGGGTGGTCGGACAATGAGCAGTTCTTC. The entire variable domain, with the rest obtained from reference TRBV15 and TRBJ2-1, is as follows: DAMVIQNPRYQVTQFGKPVTLSCSQTLNHNVMYWYQQKSSQAPKLLFHYYDKDFNNEADTPDNFQSRRPNTSFCFLDIRSPGLGDTAMYLCATSSGWSDNEQFFGPGTRLTVL.

V usage is TRBV7-3 and J usage is TRBJ2-3; possible D gene TRBD1, 7 bases. CDR1 and CDR2 from the germline V gene are SGHTA and FQGTGA. The CDR3 covers 13 residues. Trimming left V 5 bases short and J 9 bases short, with 15 bases between. The CDR3 coding sequence is TGTGCCAGCAGCATAGGCGGGACAGTCACGCAGTATTTT. Amino acids: CASSIGGTVTQYF.

The gene calls are TRBV19 and TRBJ2-1; D possibly corresponds to TRBD1 (6 bases). Germline V lookup: CDR1 LNHDA, CDR2 SQIVND (reference sequence). The length of the CDR3 is 13 residues. V was shortened by 1 base and J by 5 bases, with 6 bases between the two germline ends. The CDR3 DNA reads TGTGCCAGTAGTATAGGGACAGACAATGAGCAGTTCTTC. Translated, it gives CASSIGTDNEQFF.

This clone has just one count. The chain uses TRBV25-1 and TRBJ2-1; D is unresolved. The CDR3 totals 12 residues. The germline gives CDR1 MGHDK, CDR2 SYGVNS. V shed 3 bases and J shed 9 bases, with 9 bases lying between them. The DNA for the CDR3 is TGTGCCAGCAGTGAGAGCCGCGGTGAGCAGTTCTTC. Its translation is CASSESRGEQFF.

This clone has a single count. The chain combines TRBV5-1 with TRBJ1-2; TRBD1 matches 9 bases. CDR1 is SGHRS and CDR2 is YFSETQ in the germline V gene. The CDR3 totals 14 residues. Losses at the gene ends were 4 bases for V and 8 bases for J; bases not matched to a gene: 9. CDR3 nucleotide sequence: TGCGCCAGCAGCCCCCGGACAGGGGAGGGAGGCTACACCTTC. This gives the protein CASSPRTGEGGYTF.

A few counts support this clone. For the CDR3, the DNA is TGTGCCAGTAGCCGTCTCGATGGGACTAGTCACAATGAGCAGTTCTTC. This translates into CASSRLDGTSHNEQFF. V gene TRBV19 combines with J gene TRBJ2-1, with 8 bases lining up with TRBD2. V lost 6 bases and J lost 5; bases outside the gene matches: 12. Germline CDR1 LNHDA, CDR2 SQIVND (reference sequence). The CDR3 contains 16 residues.

The rearrangement joins TRBV2 to TRBJ2-5; TRBD2 agrees at 8 bases. The CDR3 extends over 14 amino acids. Germline assignment: CDR1 SNHLY and CDR2 FYNNEI. Losses at the gene ends were 4 bases for V and 4 bases for J; bases not matched to a gene: 5. CDR3 sequence reads: CASSVQAGAETQYF. The CDR3 coding sequence is TGTGCCAGCAGTGTTCAAGCGGGGGCAGAGACCCAGTACTTC.

This sequence joins TRBV7-6 and TRBJ1-4, with 7 bases matching TRBD1. There are 16 residues in the CDR3. Germline V lookup: CDR1 SGHVS, CDR2 FNYEAQ. The junction had 7 bases not matched to a gene; V was cut back by 6 bases and J by 0 bases. The CDR3: CASRRFQGATNEKLFF. CDR3 in DNA: TGTGCCAGCAGGCGATTCCAGGGGGCAACTAATGAAAAACTGTTTTTT.

The V call is TRBV5-1, the J call TRBJ1-4; maybe TRBD1 (5 bases). V was shortened by 6 bases and J by 4 bases, with 13 bases between the two germline ends. CDR1 and CDR2 (germline): SGHRS, YFSETQ. This CDR3 region has 14 residues. CDR3 in DNA: TGCGCCAGCACCCTGGGGGGGTTTAATGAAAAACTGTTTTTT. Translation: CASTLGGFNEKLFF. Full variable domain (missing parts from reference TRBV5-1 and TRBJ1-4): KAGVTQTPRYLIKTRGQQVTLSCSPISGHRSVSWYQQTPGQGLQFLFEYFSETQRNKGNFPGRFSGRQFSNSRSEMNVSTLELGDSALYLCASTLGGFNEKLFFGSGTQLSVL.

The J gene is TRBJ2-1, the V gene TRBV23-1; the match to TRBD2 covers 7 bases. TRBV23-1 is recorded as an ORF, its role being uncertain. The CDR3 is 15 residues long. V shed 4 bases, J shed 9 bases, and the junction held 12 bases outside the gene matches. CDR3 nucleotide sequence: TGCGCCAGCAGTCTTAAAGGGACTACCCGTGGTGAGCAGTTCTTC. Protein product: CASSLKGTTRGEQFF.

The V call is TRBV15, the J call TRBJ2-3, with 9 bases aligning to TRBD2. The CDR3 consists of 14 residues. Germline CDR1 and CDR2: LNHNV and YYDKDF (reference sequence). After removal of 10 bases from V and 2 bases from J, the junction contained 7 bases not matched to a gene. DNA for the CDR3: TGTGCCATCGGAAGCGGGGGGTTCACAGATACGCAGTATTTT. This encodes CAIGSGGFTDTQYF.

V is TRBV11-3 and J is TRBJ2-5, with 15 bases identical to TRBD2. Looked up from germline, CDR1 is SGHNT and CDR2 is YENEEA. The CDR3 spans 16 residues. With V trimmed by 5 bases and J by 5 bases, 6 bases remained unmatched. The CDR3, as DNA: TGTGCCAGCAGCCCAGGACTAGCGGGGGGGGTGGAGACCCAGTACTTC. Protein sequence: CASSPGLAGGVETQYF.

This rearrangement joins TRBV7-9 to TRBJ2-7, with D perhaps matching TRBD2 (6 bases). Germline lookup yields CDR1 SEHNR and CDR2 FQNEAQ (reference sequence). Deletions cut 6 bases from V and 2 bases from J, with 20 bases between. The length of the CDR3 is 16 residues. CDR3 protein: CASRSKLGLATYEQYF. CDR3 sequence (DNA): TGTGCCAGCAGGTCTAAATTGGGGCTAGCGACCTACGAGCAGTACTTC.

The chain links TRBV6-6 to TRBJ2-7; D not certain. Deletions cut 8 bases from V and 6 bases from J, with 11 bases between. The CDR3 is 11 amino acids. CDR1 MNHNY and CDR2 SVGAGI come from the germline V gene (reference sequence). CDR3 region: CASHSGSEQYF. The CDR3 bases are TGTGCCAGCCATTCAGGAAGCGAGCAGTACTTC.

J is TRBJ1-3 and V is TRBV10-3; D is undetermined. This CDR3 spans 13 amino acids. The germline gives CDR1 ENHRY, CDR2 SYGVKD. V was cut by 3 bases and J by 0 bases, with 3 bases left in between. The CDR3 spells CAISDSSGNTIYF. The CDR3 region has the DNA TGTGCCATCAGTGACAGCTCTGGAAACACCATATATTTT.

The gene calls are TRBV27 and TRBJ2-7; D gene ambiguous. Trimming stripped 3 bases from V and 7 bases from J, with 10 bases between. This CDR3 region has 12 residues. Germline V lookup: CDR1 MNHEY, CDR2 SMNVEV (reference sequence). The CDR3 protein is CASSLLGGEQYF. CDR3 in DNA: TGTGCCAGCAGTTTGCTAGGTGGGGAGCAGTACTTC.

Only a few counts were recorded for this clone. The chain has TRBV5-5 and TRBJ2-7; D perhaps matches TRBD1 (5 bases). With 1 base removed from V and 2 bases from J, the gap between germline ends came to 10 bases. In germline, CDR1 is SGHKS, CDR2 YYEKEE (reference sequence). The CDR3 loop spans 14 amino acids. CDR3: CASSLRTYPYEQYF. The CDR3, as DNA: TGTGCCAGCAGCTTGAGGACATACCCCTACGAGCAGTACTTC.